The 4 T cell receptor beta chains given below trace back to one sample, sequenced in a study of CD4 T cells in relation to SARS-CoV-2 and coronaviruses. Data came from immunoSEQ multiplex PCR; TCRdb stores just in-frame clones and leaves some out. Of approximately 16,000 clones listed, 65% to 85% are singletons. Their cognate antigens are unknown. Before the COVID-19 pandemic, during about 2010-2019, CD4+ T cells were taken from unexposed donors. After less than 11 days of culture, CD4+ T cells were isolated. The sequencing sample was made of CD4+ T cells from PBMCs, cultured in vitro. The source of these receptors is a human donor in good health.

The V gene is TRBV4-1, the J gene TRBJ2-1; 16 positions match TRBD2. Germline V gene sequence: CDR1 MGHRA, CDR2 YSYEKL. The CDR3 is 19 residues long. Trimming removed 3 bases from V and 0 bases from J; junction bases left unmatched: 5. In DNA form, the CDR3 reads TGCGCCAGCAGCCACCCGGGACTAGCGGGAGGGAGCTCCTACAATGAGCAGTTCTTC. Its protein product is CASSHPGLAGGSSYNEQFF.

The genes are TRBV24-1 and TRBJ2-7; D remains ambiguous. The CDR3 has 16 amino acids. V gave up 1 base and J gave up 0 bases, with 12 bases separating them. CDR1 KGHDR and CDR2 SFDVKD come from the germline V gene. CDR3 sequence reads: CATSDLGPHPSYEQYF. In nucleotides, the CDR3 is TGTGCCACCAGTGATTTAGGACCACACCCCTCCTACGAGCAGTACTTC.

V usage is TRBV18 and J usage is TRBJ2-7; D uncertain. The CDR3 length is 12 residues. Deletions cut 1 base from V and 6 bases from J, with 7 bases between. The germline CDR1 and CDR2 sequences are KGHSH and LQKENI. CDR3 loop: CASSPRGGEQYF. The DNA of the CDR3 is TGTGCCAGCTCACCACGGGGTGGCGAGCAGTACTTC.

This chain connects TRBV7-2 to TRBJ2-3; TRBD2 matches at 7 bases. CDR1 and CDR2 from the germline V gene are SGHTA and FQGNSA. This CDR3 region has 14 residues. J was trimmed by 8 bases and V by 1 base; bases with no gene match: 6. CDR3 region: CASSLDGGGFTQYF. In DNA, the CDR3 is TGTGCCAGCAGCTTAGATGGGGGGGGGTTTACGCAGTATTTT.